This T cell receptor beta chain derives from a study of shared clonotypes between healthy human individuals. Findings and limits, study-wide: Only blood samples were collected, and tissue repertoires likely differ.

Concerning this clone itself: Its target is unknown.

Germline assignment: CDR1 SGHNT and CDR2 YYREEE (reference sequence). The trim removed 0 bases at V and 1 base at J, leaving 13 bases unmatched. This CDR3 is built from 20 residues. Clones were sequenced by immunoSEQ multiplex PCR, and TCRdb holds only the in-frame ones, with some missing. The sample has roughly 2.5 million clones, around nine tenths seen once. Sequenced input: naive CD4+ T cells sorted from blood. The subset denotes: CD45RA+ positively selected. The V call is TRBV5-4, the J call TRBJ2-3; 11 nucleotides line up with TRBD2. The TCR was taken from a man between 18 and 35 years old in good health. DNA for the CDR3: TGTGCCAGCAGCTTGGCCCGCGAACTAGCGGGAGTCCGGGGCACAGATACGCAGTATTTT. This codes for CASSLARELAGVRGTDTQYF.